This T cell receptor beta chain was obtained from a study of cytomegalovirus exposure and HLA in healthy donors. The study's findings and limits: A later analysis found TCR association rates differed by HLA locus, highest for DRB1 and lowest for HLA-C. In a later analysis, HLA-associated TCR beta chains were more clonally expanded than equally common others.

This CDR3 has 15 amino acids. Trimming pared 5 bases from V and 4 bases from J, leaving 18 bases between. Germline loops: CDR1 MNHEY, CDR2 SMNVEV (reference sequence). Comments on this clone: Its antigen is still unknown.

Amplification used 60 Vbeta primers and 13 Jbeta primers. Profiling relied on immunoSEQ multiplex PCR, and the TCRdb table lists in-frame clones only, not all of them. The sample comprises 150,000 to 200,000 clones, 60% to 85% of which are singletons, and 2.5% to 4% rests with the top ten. The rearrangement uses TRBV27 and TRBJ2-7, with a weak D call TRBD2 (5 bases). Sequenced sample: PBMCs. This clonotype was sampled from a female donor in good health and CMV-seronegative. The CDR3 loop reads CASSPRTLGRYEQYF. The CDR3 bases are TGTGCCAGCAGTCCCCGGACTTTGGGTAGATACGAGCAGTACTTC.